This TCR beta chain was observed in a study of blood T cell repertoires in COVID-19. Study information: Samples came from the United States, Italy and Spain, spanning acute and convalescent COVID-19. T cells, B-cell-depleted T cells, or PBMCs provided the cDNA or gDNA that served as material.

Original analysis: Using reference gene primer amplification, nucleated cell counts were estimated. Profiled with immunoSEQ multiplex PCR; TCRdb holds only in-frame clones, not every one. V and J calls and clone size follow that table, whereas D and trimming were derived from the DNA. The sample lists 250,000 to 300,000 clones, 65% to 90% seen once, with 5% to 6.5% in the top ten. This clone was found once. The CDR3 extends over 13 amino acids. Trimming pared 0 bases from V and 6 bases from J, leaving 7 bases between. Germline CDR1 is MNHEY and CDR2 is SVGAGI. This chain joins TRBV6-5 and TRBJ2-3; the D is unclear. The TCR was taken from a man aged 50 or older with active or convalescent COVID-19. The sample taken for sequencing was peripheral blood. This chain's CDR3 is CASSYSFSDTQYF. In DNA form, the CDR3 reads TGTGCCAGCAGTTACTCGTTTTCTGATACGCAGTATTTT.